These 25 T cell receptor beta chains were sequenced from one sample in a study of control samples from healthy donors and cancer patients (dated by TCRdb to the early 2020s). The library was obtained by the immunoSEQ multiplex PCR assay. TCRdb holds this immuneACCESS table with in-frame rearrangements only. Some clones are missing; in checked studies, unresolved V genes explain under half, and the rest has no known cause. This sample comprises about 110,000 clones, approximately 90% of them detected only once. The ten largest clones represent less than 4% of the sample. The sequenced sample was PBMCs. All receptors derive from a woman aged 55-69 years with lung cancer.

V is TRBV5-1 and J is TRBJ2-5; 8 bases line up with TRBD2. The CDR3 length is 15 residues. Germline CDR1 is SGHRS and CDR2 is YFSETQ. V shed 0 bases, J shed 5 bases, and the junction held 6 bases outside the gene matches. The CDR3 reads CASSLAGGPGETQYF. The CDR3 DNA follows: TGCGCCAGCAGCTTGGCGGGGGGGCCCGGGGAGACCCAGTACTTC.

The V and J genes are TRBV14 and TRBJ2-1, with 8 nucleotides matching TRBD2. The CDR3 spans 17 residues. Germline assignment: CDR1 SGHDN and CDR2 FVKESK. V lost 4 bases, J lost 7 bases, and 15 bases stayed unmatched. The CDR3 DNA follows: TGTGCCAGCAGCCGCCGAGGGGTGGGACTAGTTCCAAATGAGCAGTTCTTC. Protein product: CASSRRGVGLVPNEQFF.

This clone appeared a few times. The V gene is TRBV19, the J gene TRBJ1-4; D remains ambiguous. Germline CDR1 is LNHDA and CDR2 is SQIVND (reference sequence). Trimming took off 6 bases at V and 0 bases at J, with 14 bases between the two ends. This CDR3 comprises 16 residues. The CDR3 DNA reads as TGTGCCAGTAGAAGTCAGAAGTTGTCAACTAATGAAAAACTGTTTTTT. This translates into CASRSQKLSTNEKLFF.

This clone appeared a few times. The chain uses TRBV5-4 and TRBJ1-2; weak D call: TRBD1 (6 bases). The CDR3 runs to 15 residues. Per the germline V gene, CDR1 is SGHNT and CDR2 is YYREEE (reference sequence). V was clipped by 5 bases and J by 7 bases, with 21 bases between them. The CDR3 nucleotides read TGTGCCAGCAGAATACTGACAGGCCCGACGGGTGGCTACACCTTC. As protein: CASRILTGPTGGYTF.

This chain joins TRBV7-9 and TRBJ1-2; no reliable D call. This CDR3 is built from 13 residues. The ends were cut back, 3 bases at V and 3 bases at J, with 8 bases in the middle. Germline V gene data show CDR1 as SEHNR and CDR2 as FQNEAQ (reference sequence). This CDR3 is CASSFDADYGYTF. CDR3 nucleotide sequence: TGTGCCAGCAGCTTCGATGCGGACTATGGCTACACCTTC.

Worth noting for this clone: The sample holds other DNA sequences that translate to the same CDR3. The genes are TRBV19 and TRBJ2-5; a weak D match, TRBD2 (5 bases). Looked up from germline, CDR1 is LNHDA and CDR2 is SQIVND (reference sequence). The CDR3 is 13 amino acids. Trimming pared 2 bases from V and 4 bases from J, leaving 8 bases between. The CDR3 nucleotides read TGTGCCAGTAGTATACTAGCAGGAGAGACCCAGTACTTC. Translation: CASSILAGETQYF.

The chain uses TRBV2 and TRBJ2-7, with D possibly called TRBD1 or TRBD2 (5 bases each). The CDR3 consists of 13 residues. The germline V gene has CDR1 SNHLY and CDR2 FYNNEI. Trimming left V 6 bases short and J 9 bases short, with 18 bases between. The CDR3 here is CASSGQEGRGQYF. The DNA of the CDR3 is TGTGCCAGCAGCGGCCAAGAGGGTAGGGGGCAGTACTTC.

The rearrangement joins TRBV11-2 to TRBJ2-1; TRBD1 matches 7 bases. This CDR3 is built from 16 residues. Germline V gene lookup returns CDR1 SGHAT and CDR2 FQNNGV. With V trimmed by 5 bases and J by 1 base, 8 bases remained unmatched. CDR3 amino acids: CASSKDRDPSYNEQFF. DNA for the CDR3: TGTGCCAGCAGCAAAGACAGGGATCCTTCCTACAATGAGCAGTTCTTC.

The J gene is TRBJ1-4, the V gene TRBV7-9; unclear D gene. The CDR3 consists of 16 residues. The V end was cut by 1 base, the J end by 4 bases, with 13 bases between. CDR1 is SEHNR, CDR2 FQNEAQ, per germline (reference sequence). CDR3 bases: TGTGCCAGCAGCTTAGGTTCCGTGGCAGTTAATGAAAAACTGTTTTTT. Its protein is CASSLGSVAVNEKLFF.

V gene TRBV6-4 combines with J gene TRBJ1-1; D may be TRBD1 (5 bases). The V and J ends lost 3 bases and 10 bases respectively, with 9 bases between them. Per germline, CDR1 MRHNA and CDR2 SNTAGT. The CDR3 length is 11 residues. This CDR3 reads CASSEWGGAFF. CDR3 DNA: TGTGCCAGCAGTGAATGGGGGGGAGCTTTCTTT.

This clone has only a few counts. This chain connects TRBV4-2 to TRBJ1-5; no clear D. CDR1 is LGHNA and CDR2 is YNFKEQ in the germline V gene. Trimming took off 0 bases at V and 9 bases at J, with 15 bases between the two ends. The CDR3 runs 15 residues. In DNA form, the CDR3 reads TGTGCCAGCAGCCAAGAAGAAGCTCCGTCCCGGCCCCAGCATTTT. Translation: CASSQEEAPSRPQHF.

The V call is TRBV7-9, the J call TRBJ2-2; 8 positions match TRBD1. The CDR3 is 16 amino acids. V was clipped by 5 bases and J by 4 bases; unmatched bases: 9. Germline V lookup: CDR1 SEHNR, CDR2 FQNEAQ (reference sequence). The CDR3 DNA sequence: TGTGCCAGCAGCAGACTTCAGGGGGCTGGCACCGGGGAGCTGTTTTTT. It is translated as CASSRLQGAGTGELFF.

The chain combines TRBV27 with TRBJ1-6; TRBD1 aligns across 9 bases. CDR3 length: 15 residues. The germline gives CDR1 MNHEY, CDR2 SMNVEV (reference sequence). V was pared by 2 bases and J by 7 bases, with 3 bases of the junction left unmatched. The CDR3 is CASSLTTGGNSPLHF. CDR3 in DNA: TGTGCCAGCAGTTTAACGACAGGGGGAAATTCACCCCTCCACTTT.

The V gene is TRBV5-1, the J gene TRBJ1-1, with D possibly being TRBD1 (5 bases). The ends were cut back, 0 bases at V and 1 base at J, with 7 bases in the middle. Germline V gene lookup returns CDR1 SGHRS and CDR2 YFSETQ. This CDR3 has 14 amino acids. CDR3 sequence (DNA): TGCGCCAGCAGCTTGGACGGGGCGAACACTGAAGCTTTCTTT. Its translation is CASSLDGANTEAFF.

This sequence joins TRBV5-4 and TRBJ1-2; D uncertain. The CDR3 contains 13 residues. Germline V CDR1 and CDR2: SGHNT, YYREEE (reference sequence). Trimming stripped 4 bases from V and 12 bases from J, with 19 bases between. The DNA for the CDR3 is TGTGCCAGCAGCCCGACGGACCGGCGCCCCCACACCTTC. Protein product: CASSPTDRRPHTF.

The rearrangement uses TRBV28 and TRBJ2-1; 11 positions agree with TRBD2. Germline trimming cut 2 bases from V and 4 bases from J; bases unmatched to any gene: 1. Germline V lookup: CDR1 MDHEN, CDR2 SYDVKM. The length of the CDR3 is 15 residues. The CDR3 is CASSLASGGYNEQFF. CDR3 bases: TGTGCCAGCAGTTTAGCTAGCGGGGGGTACAATGAGCAGTTCTTC.

The J gene is TRBJ1-4, the V gene TRBV9; D remains ambiguous. This CDR3 contains 15 residues. The V gene's germline CDR1 is SGDLS and CDR2 YYNGEE. V was pared by 3 bases and J by 5 bases, with 14 bases between. The chain's CDR3 is CASSDSPRRNEKLFF. The CDR3 nucleotides read TGTGCCAGCAGCGACAGCCCACGGAGAAATGAAAAACTGTTTTTT.

The chain uses TRBV27 and TRBJ1-3, with 7 nucleotides matching TRBD1. Germline V gene sequence: CDR1 MNHEY, CDR2 SMNVEV (reference sequence). J lost 0 bases, V lost 5 bases, and 7 bases had no gene match. CDR3 length: 16 residues. CDR3 bases: TGTGCCAGCAGTACGTATACAGGGGTCTCTGGAAACACCATATATTTT. It translates to CASSTYTGVSGNTIYF.

This chain uses TRBV5-1 with TRBJ2-7, with D possibly called TRBD1 or TRBD2 (5 bases each). Trimming cost V 4 bases and J 0 bases, with 11 bases left between them. Germline CDR1 SGHRS, CDR2 YFSETQ. The CDR3 runs to 14 residues. As DNA, the CDR3 is TGCGCCAGCAGCGTGGACACTAGCTCCTACGAGCAGTACTTC. Encoded protein: CASSVDTSSYEQYF.

This clone was seen only once. The rearrangement uses TRBV19 and TRBJ2-3; D possibly corresponds to TRBD2 (5 bases). Germline-derived CDR1 and CDR2 are LNHDA and SQIVND (reference sequence). The CDR3 is 16 amino acids. The V end was cut by 0 bases, the J end by 1 base, with 11 bases between. CDR3 coding DNA: TGTGCCAGTAGTATAGATTATGGACTGGGCACAGATACGCAGTATTTT. It codes for CASSIDYGLGTDTQYF.

The chain combines TRBV6-4 with TRBJ2-1; 8 nucleotides agree with TRBD2. Germline values: CDR1 MRHNA, CDR2 SNTAGT. V was pared by 3 bases and J by 8 bases, with 6 bases of the junction left unmatched. The CDR3 runs to 14 residues. In nucleotides, the CDR3 is TGTGCCAGCAGTGAATACGGGGGGGGCGATGAGCAGTTCTTC. Residues: CASSEYGGGDEQFF.

The V call is TRBV12-3 or TRBV12-4, the J call TRBJ1-2; TRBD1 matches 7 bases. This CDR3 is built from 11 residues. The V gene end was trimmed by 8 bases and the J gene end by 6 bases; junction bases not matched to a gene: 3. DNA of the CDR3: TGTGCCAGCCTAGGGGGCCATGGCTACACCTTC. As protein: CASLGGHGYTF.

The rearrangement links TRBV2 to TRBJ1-5; possible D gene TRBD1, 6 bases. Germline loops: CDR1 SNHLY, CDR2 FYNNEI. The CDR3 has 13 residues. V was shortened by 7 bases and J by 7 bases, with 14 bases between the two germline ends. The CDR3 here is CASMQGIGQPQHF. The CDR3, as DNA: TGTGCCAGCATGCAGGGGATTGGGCAGCCCCAGCATTTT. Full variable domain (remainder filled in from reference TRBV2 and TRBJ1-5): EPEVTQTPSHQVTQMGQEVILRCVPISNHLYFYWYRQILGQKVEFLVSFYNNEISEKSEIFDDQFSVERPDGSNFTLKIRSTKLEDSAMYFCASMQGIGQPQHFGDGTRLSIL.

The chain recombines TRBV12-3 or TRBV12-4 with TRBJ2-3; no firm D call. Trimming pared 3 bases from V and 4 bases from J, leaving 5 bases between. The CDR3 contains 12 residues. CDR3 sequence reads: CASSLFPDTQYF. The CDR3 DNA reads as TGTGCCAGCAGTTTGTTCCCAGATACGCAGTATTTT.

The chain employs TRBV11-2 and TRBJ1-2; the D gene is possibly TRBD1 (6 bases). V lost 1 base and J 4 bases, leaving 19 bases between the germline ends. CDR1 is SGHAT, CDR2 FQNNGV, per germline. The CDR3 spans 17 residues. The CDR3 DNA follows: TGTGCCAGCAGCTTAGGAGACAGGACAGCACTCCTCTATGGCTACACCTTC. The encoded protein is CASSLGDRTALLYGYTF. Combining the CDR3 with reference TRBV11-2 and TRBJ1-2 gives the whole variable domain EAGVAQSPRYKIIEKRQSVAFWCNPISGHATLYWYQQILGQGPKLLIQFQNNGVVDDSQLPKDRFSAERLKGVDSTLKIQPAKLEDSAVYLCASSLGDRTALLYGYTFGSGTRLTVV.